One and the same sample provided the 21 T cell receptor beta chains below, sequenced in a study of blood T cell repertoires in COVID-19. Here immunoSEQ multiplex PCR was the method, and the copy in TCRdb shows in-frame clones only, minus some. This table has about 220,000 clones, 75% to 90% appearing once. The sample comprised peripheral blood. Receptors originate from a human donor in a cohort sampled during active COVID-19.

This chain joins TRBV7-8 and TRBJ2-1; maybe TRBD2 (6 bases). The CDR3 contains 15 residues. The V end was cut by 5 bases, the J end by 6 bases, with 17 bases between. Germline CDR1 reads SGHVS; CDR2 reads FQNEAQ. The CDR3 is CASSAVAGSSNEQFF. The CDR3, as DNA: TGTGCCAGCAGCGCCGTTGCGGGGTCAAGCAATGAGCAGTTCTTC. Combining the CDR3 with reference TRBV7-8 and TRBJ2-1 gives the whole variable domain GAGVSQSPRYKVAKRGQDVALRCDPISGHVSLFWYQQALGQGPEFLTYFQNEAQLDKSGLPSDRFFAERPEGSVSTLKIQRTQQEDSAVYLCASSAVAGSSNEQFFGPGTRLTVL.

The chain recombines TRBV7-8 with TRBJ1-2, with TRBD1 matching over 7 bases. The CDR3 loop spans 12 amino acids. The trim removed 5 bases at V and 4 bases at J, leaving 1 base unmatched. Per the germline V gene, CDR1 is SGHVS and CDR2 is FQNEAQ. The CDR3 nucleotides read TGTGCCAGCAGCCGGGACAGCTATGGCTACACCTTC. Its protein product is CASSRDSYGYTF.

The J gene is TRBJ1-4, the V gene TRBV11-2, with 9 bases matching TRBD1. CDR1 and CDR2 (germline): SGHAT, FQNNGV. J lost 3 bases, V lost 5 bases, and 16 bases had no gene match. The CDR3 is 19 residues long. In nucleotides, the CDR3 is TGTGCCAGCAGCCGAGACGGTCGCTACAGGGGGCTGTCTAATGAAAAACTGTTTTTT. Translating it yields CASSRDGRYRGLSNEKLFF.

The rearrangement uses TRBV29-1 and TRBJ1-2, with a weak D call TRBD1 (5 bases). V lost 1 base and J lost 10, with 19 bases in between. This CDR3 is built from 14 residues. Germline-derived CDR1 and CDR2 are SQVTM and ANQGSEA. In DNA, the CDR3 is TGCAGCGTTGAAGCTCCGGGACTTATCATCGACTACACCTTC. Translation gives CSVEAPGLIIDYTF. The full variable domain, rest sourced from reference TRBV29-1 and TRBJ1-2, is SAVISQKPSRDICQRGTSLTIQCQVDSQVTMMFWYRQQPGQSLTLIATANQGSEATYESGFVIDKFPISRPNLTFSTLTVSNMSPEDSSIYLCSVEAPGLIIDYTFGSGTRLTVV.

V is TRBV25-1 and J is TRBJ1-4, with a weak D call TRBD1 (5 bases). The V end was cut by 5 bases, the J end by 4 bases, with 17 bases between. The germline gives CDR1 MGHDK, CDR2 SYGVNS. This CDR3 region has 16 residues. The CDR3 DNA sequence: TGTGCCAGCAGTCCAAGGGACTGGGCTAGTAATGAAAAACTGTTTTTT. Its translation: CASSPRDWASNEKLFF.

The gene calls are TRBV9 and TRBJ1-2, with 10 bases that match TRBD1. The CDR3 covers 16 residues. Germline V gene lookup returns CDR1 SGDLS and CDR2 YYNGEE. V trimming: 0 bases; J trimming: 8 bases; junction bases outside the gene matches: 10. DNA of the CDR3: TGTGCCAGCAGCGTAGGAAACCGGGACAGGGGCCGAGGCTACACCTTC. It yields the protein CASSVGNRDRGRGYTF.

Only one count was recorded for this clone. This chain uses TRBV5-1 with TRBJ2-7; D possibly corresponds to TRBD2 (6 bases). V was shortened by 4 bases and J by 0 bases, with 14 bases between the two germline ends. Germline V gene sequence: CDR1 SGHRS, CDR2 YFSETQ. This CDR3 is built from 15 residues. The CDR3 sequence: CASSEQPGLSYEQYF. The CDR3 DNA is TGCGCCAGCAGCGAACAACCGGGACTCTCCTACGAGCAGTACTTC.

V is TRBV28 and J is TRBJ2-7, with TRBD2 identical over 7 bases. CDR1 and CDR2 from the germline V gene are MDHEN and SYDVKM. V lost 7 bases to trimming and J lost 7 bases; unmatched junction nucleotides: 19. The CDR3 sequence is 16 residues long. The DNA of the CDR3 is TGTGCCAGCACCCTCTTGAGGGCTGCGGGAGCGCGAGAGCAGTACTTC. As protein: CASTLLRAAGAREQYF.

This chain uses TRBV5-1 with TRBJ2-2; 10 positions agree with TRBD2. Trimming removed 0 bases from V and 6 bases from J; junction bases left unmatched: 8. Per germline, CDR1 SGHRS and CDR2 YFSETQ. The CDR3 is made up of 17 amino acids. As DNA, the CDR3 is TGCGCCAGCAGCTTGGAGGTCCTAGCGGGAGCCCCCGGGGAGCTGTTTTTT. Its protein is CASSLEVLAGAPGELFF.

This clone was observed a few times. V usage is TRBV29-1 and J usage is TRBJ1-3; TRBD1 might be the D (6 bases). This CDR3 is built from 14 residues. The V end was cut by 6 bases, the J end by 0 bases, with 12 bases between. From germline, CDR1 is SQVTM and CDR2 ANQGSEA. The CDR3 nucleotides are TGCAGCGTGCAGGGGTCCCCCTCTGGAAACACCATATATTTT. This sequence encodes CSVQGSPSGNTIYF. Full variable domain (rest looked up from reference TRBV29-1 and TRBJ1-3): SAVISQKPSRDICQRGTSLTIQCQVDSQVTMMFWYRQQPGQSLTLIATANQGSEATYESGFVIDKFPISRPNLTFSTLTVSNMSPEDSSIYLCSVQGSPSGNTIYFGEGSWLTVV.

The chain joins TRBV11-2 to TRBJ2-3; a weak D match, TRBD2 (6 bases). Trimming left V 5 bases short and J 1 base short, with 19 bases between. The CDR3 totals 17 residues. Germline values: CDR1 SGHAT, CDR2 FQNNGV. The CDR3 coding sequence is TGTGCCAGCAGCCCCAGACTAGAGAGTAAGGGCACAGATACGCAGTATTTT. This gives the protein CASSPRLESKGTDTQYF.

The J gene is TRBJ1-6, the V gene TRBV27; 8 positions agree with TRBD1. Germline V gives CDR1 MNHEY, CDR2 SMNVEV (reference sequence). Trimming cost V 2 bases and J 0 bases; bases outside gene matches: 6. The CDR3 is 18 residues long. CDR3 sequence: CASSLRQGSHSYNSPLHF. In DNA, the CDR3 is TGTGCCAGCAGTTTAAGACAGGGGTCTCACTCCTATAATTCACCCCTCCACTTT.

V gene TRBV27 combines with J gene TRBJ2-1; D perhaps matches TRBD1 (5 bases). The CDR3 totals 16 residues. Trimming took off 2 bases at V and 2 bases at J, with 13 bases between the two ends. The germline gives CDR1 MNHEY, CDR2 SMNVEV (reference sequence). The CDR3 loop reads CASSLKDTDPYNEQFF. DNA for the CDR3: TGTGCCAGCAGTTTAAAGGACACCGACCCCTACAATGAGCAGTTCTTC.

There are a few counts of this clone. The chain is built from TRBV28 and TRBJ1-5, with 7 bases fitting TRBD1. The CDR3 is made up of 15 amino acids. Trimming took 2 bases from V and 4 from J; bases not matched to a gene: 5. CDR1 MDHEN and CDR2 SYDVKM come from the germline V gene. The CDR3 region has the DNA TGTGCCAGCAGTTTACTAGACAGGGAAAATCAGCCCCAGCATTTT. Translating gives CASSLLDRENQPQHF. The full variable domain, completed using reference TRBV28 and TRBJ1-5, is DVKVTQSSRYLVKRTGEKVFLECVQDMDHENMFWYRQDPGLGLRLIYFSYDVKMKEKGDIPEGYSVSREKKERFSLILESASTNQTSMYLCASSLLDRENQPQHFGDGTRLSIL.

This chain connects TRBV3-1 (or the pseudogene TRBV3-2) to TRBJ2-7, with 10 bases matching TRBD2. The CDR3 is 14 amino acids. CDR1 and CDR2 from the germline V gene are LGHDT and YNNKEL (reference sequence). Trimming removed 3 bases from V and 7 bases from J; junction bases left unmatched: 6. This chain's CDR3 is CASSQGLAPSEQYF. The DNA of the CDR3 is TGTGCCAGCAGCCAGGGACTAGCGCCATCGGAGCAGTACTTC.

The chain employs TRBV4-1 and TRBJ2-3; D remains ambiguous. Trimming took off 5 bases at V and 2 bases at J, with 5 bases between the two ends. This CDR3 contains 12 residues. Germline V gives CDR1 MGHRA, CDR2 YSYEKL. The CDR3 reads CASSFNTDTQYF. The CDR3 region has the DNA TGCGCCAGCAGCTTTAACACAGATACGCAGTATTTT.

The CDR3 DNA sequence: TGCAGCGCCGGACTCGTTGAGACCCAGTACTTC. Translated: CSAGLVETQYF. V is TRBV29-1 and J is TRBJ2-5, with D possibly TRBD2 on 5 matching bases. The CDR3 runs to 11 residues. Germline CDR1 SQVTM, CDR2 ANQGSEA. The ends were cut back, 7 bases at V and 5 bases at J, with 11 bases in the middle.

This chain connects TRBV30 to TRBJ1-6, with D hard to call. CDR1 is GTSNPN and CDR2 is SVGIG in the germline V gene (reference sequence). Trimming left V 3 bases short and J 7 bases short, with 10 bases between. The CDR3 sequence is 13 residues long. CDR3 region: CAWSLQENSPLHF. The DNA of the CDR3 is TGTGCCTGGAGCTTACAAGAAAATTCACCCCTCCACTTT.

This clone was recorded once. V usage is TRBV29-1 and J usage is TRBJ1-2, with a weak D call TRBD1 (5 bases). V gave up 6 bases and J gave up 3 bases, with 14 bases separating them. From germline, CDR1 is SQVTM and CDR2 ANQGSEA. This CDR3 is 13 amino acids long. The CDR3 coding sequence is TGCAGCGTGCCGGCGGGGGTATACTATGGCTACACCTTC. Its translation: CSVPAGVYYGYTF.

For the CDR3, the DNA is TGTGCCAGCAGCCCCCTGGGGACAGGGAGAGAAGAAAAACTGTTTTTT. Translating it yields CASSPLGTGREEKLFF. The chain links TRBV3-1 (or the pseudogene TRBV3-2) to TRBJ1-4, with TRBD1 matching over 9 bases. V dropped 4 bases and J dropped 8; count of bases not matched to a gene: 11. The germline gives CDR1 LGHDT, CDR2 YNNKEL (reference sequence). This CDR3 comprises 16 residues.

This clone was picked up many times. This chain uses TRBV4-3 with TRBJ2-7; perhaps TRBD1 as D (6 bases). This CDR3 contains 15 residues. Germline values: CDR1 LGHNA, CDR2 YSLEER. V shed 0 bases and J shed 4 bases, with 13 bases lying between them. CDR3 coding DNA: TGCGCCAGCAGCCAAGAAGGGAGCAGGGGTTACGAGCAGTACTTC. This translates into CASSQEGSRGYEQYF.